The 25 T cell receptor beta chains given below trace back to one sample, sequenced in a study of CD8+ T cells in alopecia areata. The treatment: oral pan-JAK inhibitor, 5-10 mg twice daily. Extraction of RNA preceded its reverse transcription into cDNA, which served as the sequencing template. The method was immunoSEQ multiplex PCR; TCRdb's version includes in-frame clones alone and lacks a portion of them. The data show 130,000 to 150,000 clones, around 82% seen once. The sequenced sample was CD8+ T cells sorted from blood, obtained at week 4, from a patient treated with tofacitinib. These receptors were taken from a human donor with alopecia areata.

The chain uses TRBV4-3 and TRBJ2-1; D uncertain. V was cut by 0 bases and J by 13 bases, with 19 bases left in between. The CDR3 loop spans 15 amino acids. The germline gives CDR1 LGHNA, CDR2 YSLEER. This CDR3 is CASSQESDRLLEQFF. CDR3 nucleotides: TGCGCCAGCAGCCAAGAGTCCGACCGGCTTCTAGAACAGTTCTTC.

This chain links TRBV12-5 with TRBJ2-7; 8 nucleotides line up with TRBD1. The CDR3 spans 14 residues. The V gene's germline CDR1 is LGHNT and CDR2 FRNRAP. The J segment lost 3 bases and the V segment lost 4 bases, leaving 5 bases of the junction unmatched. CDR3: CASGSRDRNYEQYF. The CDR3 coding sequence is TGTGCTAGTGGTTCACGGGACAGGAACTACGAGCAGTACTTC.

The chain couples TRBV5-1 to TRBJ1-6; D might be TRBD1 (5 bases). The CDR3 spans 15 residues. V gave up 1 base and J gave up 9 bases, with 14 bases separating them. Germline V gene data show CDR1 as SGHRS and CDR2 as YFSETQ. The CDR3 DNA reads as TGCGCCAGCAGCTTGACAGGAGGCCCAAGTTCACCCCTCCACTTT. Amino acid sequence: CASSLTGGPSSPLHF.

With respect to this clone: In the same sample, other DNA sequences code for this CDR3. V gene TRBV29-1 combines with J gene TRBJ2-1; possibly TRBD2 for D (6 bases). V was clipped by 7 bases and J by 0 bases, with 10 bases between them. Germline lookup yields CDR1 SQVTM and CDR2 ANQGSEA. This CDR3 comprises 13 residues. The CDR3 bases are TGCAGCGCCCGGGGGTTCTCCTACAATGAGCAGTTCTTC. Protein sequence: CSARGFSYNEQFF.

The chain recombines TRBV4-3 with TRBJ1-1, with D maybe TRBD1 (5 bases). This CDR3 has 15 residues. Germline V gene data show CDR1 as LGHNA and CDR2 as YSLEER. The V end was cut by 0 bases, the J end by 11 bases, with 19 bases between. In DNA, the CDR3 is TGCGCCAGCAGCCAAGATTGGCAAAGCGCCAGGGAGGCTTTCTTT. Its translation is CASSQDWQSAREAFF.

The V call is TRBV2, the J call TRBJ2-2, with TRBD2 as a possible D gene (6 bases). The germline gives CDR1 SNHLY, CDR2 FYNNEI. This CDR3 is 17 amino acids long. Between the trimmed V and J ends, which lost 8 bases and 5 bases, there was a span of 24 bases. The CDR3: CASRIDLSGVGTGELFF. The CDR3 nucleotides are TGTGCCAGCCGTATAGACCTCTCGGGGGTAGGGACCGGGGAGCTGTTTTTT. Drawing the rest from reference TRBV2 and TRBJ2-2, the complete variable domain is EPEVTQTPSHQVTQMGQEVILRCVPISNHLYFYWYRQILGQKVEFLVSFYNNEISEKSEIFDDQFSVERPDGSNFTLKIRSTKLEDSAMYFCASRIDLSGVGTGELFFGEGSRLTVL.

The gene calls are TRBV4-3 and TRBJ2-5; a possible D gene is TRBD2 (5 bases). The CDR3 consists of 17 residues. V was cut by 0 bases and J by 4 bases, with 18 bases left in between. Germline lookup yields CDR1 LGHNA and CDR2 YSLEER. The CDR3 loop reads CASSQDWAGRAGETQYF. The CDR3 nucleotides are TGCGCCAGCAGCCAAGATTGGGCCGGGCGGGCCGGAGAGACCCAGTACTTC.

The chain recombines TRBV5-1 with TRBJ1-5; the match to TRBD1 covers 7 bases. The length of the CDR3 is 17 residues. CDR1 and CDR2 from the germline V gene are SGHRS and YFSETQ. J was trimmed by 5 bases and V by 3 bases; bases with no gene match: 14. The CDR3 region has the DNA TGCGCCAGCAGCTACCCTACACAGGGGAAGGGCTATCAGCCCCAGCATTTT. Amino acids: CASSYPTQGKGYQPQHF.

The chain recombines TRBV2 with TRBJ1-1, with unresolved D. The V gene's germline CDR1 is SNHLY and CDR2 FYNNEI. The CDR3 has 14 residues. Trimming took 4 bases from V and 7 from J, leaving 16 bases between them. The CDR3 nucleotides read TGTGCCAGCAGTGTTGGCAGGTATGGAAGTGAAGCTTTCTTT. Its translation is CASSVGRYGSEAFF.

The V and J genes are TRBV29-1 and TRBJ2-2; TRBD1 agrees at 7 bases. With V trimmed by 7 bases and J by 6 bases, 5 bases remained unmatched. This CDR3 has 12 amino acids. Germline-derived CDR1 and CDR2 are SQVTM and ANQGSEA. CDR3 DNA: TGCAGCGGGACGACAGGGTCCGGGGAGCTGTTTTTT. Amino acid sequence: CSGTTGSGELFF.

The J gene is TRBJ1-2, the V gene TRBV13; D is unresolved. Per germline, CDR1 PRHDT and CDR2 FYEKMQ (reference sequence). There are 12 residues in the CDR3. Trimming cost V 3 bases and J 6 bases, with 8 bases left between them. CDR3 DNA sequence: TGTGCCAGCAGCTTGGCAGGTCATGGCTACACCTTC. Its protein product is CASSLAGHGYTF.

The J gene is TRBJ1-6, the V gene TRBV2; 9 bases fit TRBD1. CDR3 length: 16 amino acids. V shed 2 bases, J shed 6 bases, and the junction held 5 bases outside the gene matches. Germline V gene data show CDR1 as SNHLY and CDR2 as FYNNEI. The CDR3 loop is CASSELDRGGNSPLHF. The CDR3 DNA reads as TGTGCCAGCAGTGAATTGGACAGGGGAGGTAATTCACCCCTCCACTTT.

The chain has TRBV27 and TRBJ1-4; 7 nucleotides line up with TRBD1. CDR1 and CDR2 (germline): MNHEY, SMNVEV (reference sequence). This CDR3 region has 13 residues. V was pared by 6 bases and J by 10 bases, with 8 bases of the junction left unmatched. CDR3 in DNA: TGTGCCAGCAGCCTTAACAGGGGCGGAAAACTGTTTTTT. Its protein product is CASSLNRGGKLFF.

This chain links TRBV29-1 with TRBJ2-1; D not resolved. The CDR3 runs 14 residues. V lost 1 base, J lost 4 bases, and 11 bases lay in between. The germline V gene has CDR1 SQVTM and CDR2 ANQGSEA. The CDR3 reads CSVEGPPRYNEQFF. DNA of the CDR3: TGCAGCGTTGAAGGGCCCCCGAGGTACAATGAGCAGTTCTTC.

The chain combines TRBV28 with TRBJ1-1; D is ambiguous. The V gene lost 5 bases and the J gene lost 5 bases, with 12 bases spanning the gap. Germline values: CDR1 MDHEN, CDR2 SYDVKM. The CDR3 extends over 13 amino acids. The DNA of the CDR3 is TGTGCCAGCAGTCTCCGGAGGATAACTGAAGCTTTCTTT. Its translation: CASSLRRITEAFF.

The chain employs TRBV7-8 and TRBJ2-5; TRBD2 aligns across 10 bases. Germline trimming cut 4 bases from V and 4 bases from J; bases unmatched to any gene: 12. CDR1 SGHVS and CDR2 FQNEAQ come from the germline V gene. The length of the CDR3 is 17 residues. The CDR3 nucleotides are TGTGCCAGCAGCTCGGTGGCTAGCGGGGGACTGGGAGAGACCCAGTACTTC. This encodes CASSSVASGGLGETQYF.

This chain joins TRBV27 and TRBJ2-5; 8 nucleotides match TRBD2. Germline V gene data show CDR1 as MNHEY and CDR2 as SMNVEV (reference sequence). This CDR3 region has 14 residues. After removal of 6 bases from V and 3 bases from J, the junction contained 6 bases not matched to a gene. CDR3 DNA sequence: TGTGCCAGCAGCCTGGAGCGGGGGAAAGAGACCCAGTACTTC. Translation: CASSLERGKETQYF.

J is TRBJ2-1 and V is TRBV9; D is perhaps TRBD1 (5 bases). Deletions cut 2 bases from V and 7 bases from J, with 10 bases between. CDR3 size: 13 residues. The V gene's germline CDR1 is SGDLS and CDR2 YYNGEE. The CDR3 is CASSVWGGNEQFF. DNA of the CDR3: TGTGCCAGCAGCGTGTGGGGCGGAAATGAGCAGTTCTTC.

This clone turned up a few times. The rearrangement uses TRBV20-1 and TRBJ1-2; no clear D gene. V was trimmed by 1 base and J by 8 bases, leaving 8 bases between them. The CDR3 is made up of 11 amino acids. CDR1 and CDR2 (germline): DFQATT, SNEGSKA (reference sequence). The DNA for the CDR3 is TGCAGTGCTAGAGGATTTGGGGGCTACACCTTC. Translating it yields CSARGFGGYTF.

In DNA form, the CDR3 reads TGCGCCAGCAGCGCCCAAAGAGAGGGCCCGGGGACTAACTATGGCTACACCTTC. Translating it yields CASSAQREGPGTNYGYTF. The J gene is TRBJ1-2, the V gene TRBV5-1; D unclear. V dropped 4 bases and J dropped 0 bases, with 22 bases sitting between them. CDR3 length equals 18 residues. CDR1 is SGHRS and CDR2 is YFSETQ in the germline V gene.

The CDR3 loop is CASSLAPGSGGELFF. CDR3 DNA: TGTGCCAGCAGCTTAGCACCGGGATCCGGCGGGGAGCTGTTTTTT. The J gene is TRBJ2-2, the V gene TRBV7-9, with D possibly TRBD2 on 5 matching bases. Trimming removed 0 bases from V and 7 bases from J, with 12 bases in between. This CDR3 has 15 amino acids. Per the germline V gene, CDR1 is SEHNR and CDR2 is FQNEAQ (reference sequence).

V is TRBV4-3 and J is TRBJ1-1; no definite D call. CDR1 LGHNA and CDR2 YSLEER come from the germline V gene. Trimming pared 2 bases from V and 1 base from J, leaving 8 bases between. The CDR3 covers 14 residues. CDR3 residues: CASSQQPRNTEAFF. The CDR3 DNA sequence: TGCGCCAGCAGCCAACAACCCAGGAACACTGAAGCTTTCTTT.

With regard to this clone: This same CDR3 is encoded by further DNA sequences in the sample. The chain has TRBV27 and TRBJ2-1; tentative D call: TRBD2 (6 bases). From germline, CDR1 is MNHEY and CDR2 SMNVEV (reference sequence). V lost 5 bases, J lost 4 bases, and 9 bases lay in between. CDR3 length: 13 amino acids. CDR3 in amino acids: CASSPGGYNEQFF. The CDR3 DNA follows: TGTGCCAGCAGTCCCGGGGGTTACAATGAGCAGTTCTTC.

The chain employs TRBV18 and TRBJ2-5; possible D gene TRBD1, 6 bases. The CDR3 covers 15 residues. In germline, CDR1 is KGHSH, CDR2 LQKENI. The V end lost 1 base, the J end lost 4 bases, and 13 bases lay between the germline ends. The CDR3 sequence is CASSPRERGRETQYF. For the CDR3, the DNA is TGTGCCAGCTCACCACGAGAGAGGGGGAGAGAGACCCAGTACTTC.

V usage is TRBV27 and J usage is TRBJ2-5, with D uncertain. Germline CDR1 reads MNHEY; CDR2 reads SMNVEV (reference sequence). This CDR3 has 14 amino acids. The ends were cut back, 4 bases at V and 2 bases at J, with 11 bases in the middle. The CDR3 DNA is TGTGCCAGCAGTTACCTGGGAACGCAAGAGACCCAGTACTTC. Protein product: CASSYLGTQETQYF.